This T cell receptor (beta chain) comes out of a study of blood T cell repertoires in COVID-19 (dated by TCRdb to 2019 to 2021). Turning to the overall study: Samples covering the acute and convalescent phases of COVID-19 were provided by collaborators in the United States, Italy and Spain. Samples came from the ongoing ImmuneRACE study (first 160 participants) plus 1,254 subjects from 6 global collaborators. Where HLA class I and class II types were available, the types were taken from metadata supplied by the sample provider, not from assay-based typing. The prospective study material was composed of cDNA or gDNA derived from T cells, B-cell-depleted T cells, or PBMCs. The repertoires were released in a freely available public database meant as a resource for research on the immune response to SARS-CoV-2. The sample metadata nearly always contained a de-identified subject ID, COVID-19 status, age in years and sex. The dataset comprised deeply sampled blood TCRbeta repertoires from subjects exposed to, actively infected with, or recovered from COVID-19.

Collaborating institutions collected whole blood in K2EDTA tubes following their own protocols. For TCRbeta analysis, collaborators shipped samples in one of three forms: frozen whole blood, isolated PBMCs, or DNA extracted from either of those sample types. General study outcomes and caveats: The quantity of clinical and demographic metadata differed by source and by participant and was supplied without curation.

Concerning this clone: There is no known antigen for this receptor. No qualities accompany the bases; no much larger clone lies one base away.

TCRbeta CDR3 regions were amplified from genomic DNA by means of the immunoSEQ Assay, a bias-controlled multiplex PCR. Turning to the authors' computational methods: The number of nucleated cells in each sample was estimated from the amplification of reference gene primers within the assay. To quantify the absolute abundance of each unique TCRbeta CDR3 rearrangement, sequence reads were collapsed and filtered. For each sample, productive Simpson clonality was calculated as the square root of Simpson's diversity index across productive rearrangements. TCRdb stores this immuneACCESS table with in-frame sequences only. Part of the clones is absent; in the studies checked, under half of the shortfall reflects unresolved V genes, and no reason is known for the rest. Clone size and the V and J calls come from that table; the DNA yielded D and trimming. The sample table records around 200,000 clones; approximately 86% of these occur just once. Less than 3.5% of the sample lies in the top ten.

CDR1 and CDR2 are drawn from the germline V gene: SGHTA, FQGTGA. There are 13 amino acids in the CDR3, from cysteine to phenylalanine inclusive. This entry keeps only the CDR3 DNA: 39 bases, framed from base 1. The trim is 4 bases for V and 8 bases for J, with a gap of 14 bases between the germline ends. This receptor was taken from a man between 65 and 85 years old with acute or convalescent COVID-19. The chain was built from TRBV7-3 and TRBJ1-2, with a weak D call of TRBD1 (5 bases match). Sequenced: peripheral blood. The CDR3: CASSSPGRDGYTF. The nucleotides read TGTGCCAGCAGCTCCCCTGGGAGGGACGGCTACACCTTC.